Shown below are 11 T cell receptor beta chains from a single sample sequenced in a study of cytomegalovirus exposure and HLA in healthy donors. With 60 Vbeta and 13 Jbeta primers, the PCR was carried out. Sequencing used immunoSEQ multiplex PCR; TCRdb keeps in-frame clones, though not all of them. The profile covers 100,000 to 150,000 clones, with approximately 78% appearing a single time and less than 1.1% taken by the ten largest. Source material: PBMCs. These receptors came from a woman aged 30 to 39 in good health and CMV-seronegative.

The chain couples TRBV6-1 to TRBJ2-3; D is uncertain. The V gene's germline CDR1 is MNHNS and CDR2 SASEGT. V gave up 1 base and J gave up 2 bases, with 7 bases separating them. CDR3 length equals 14 residues. CDR3 DNA: TGTGCCAGCAGTGAAGACTCCTACACAGATACGCAGTATTTT. The encoded protein is CASSEDSYTDTQYF.

This chain uses TRBV29-1 with TRBJ1-3; TRBD1 is a possible D gene (6 bases). With 3 bases removed from V and 1 base from J, the gap between germline ends came to 10 bases. The CDR3 extends over 14 amino acids. The germline gives CDR1 SQVTM, CDR2 ANQGSEA. In nucleotides, the CDR3 is TGCAGCGTTGAGAGGGGGGGATCTGGAAACACCATATATTTT. Translated, it gives CSVERGGSGNTIYF.

This clone has more than one count but fewer than ten. The chain uses TRBV10-2 and TRBJ1-2; D not resolved. There are 17 residues in the CDR3. V was shortened by 3 bases and J by 8 bases, with 25 bases between the two germline ends. Germline CDR1 reads WSHSY; CDR2 reads SAAADI. CDR3 sequence reads: CASSDSAGLGIEGGYTF. CDR3 nucleotide sequence: TGCGCCAGCAGTGACTCTGCGGGCCTAGGCATTGAAGGGGGCTACACCTTC.

Comment on this clone: At the DNA level, this CDR3 is encoded by other sequences in the same sample as well. V usage is TRBV19 and J usage is TRBJ1-2, with TRBD1 identical over 9 bases. The trim removed 3 bases at V and 5 bases at J, leaving 1 base unmatched. The CDR3 covers 13 residues. The V gene's germline CDR1 is LNHDA and CDR2 SQIVND (reference sequence). The CDR3 spells CASSIGQGYGYTF. In DNA form, the CDR3 reads TGTGCCAGTAGTATCGGACAGGGGTATGGCTACACCTTC.

The chain recombines TRBV7-5 with TRBJ2-7; the listed D gene, TRBD1, was not tested against the DNA. TRBV7-5 is classified as a pseudogene. The CDR3 has 14 amino acids. CDR3 sequence (DNA): TGTGCCAGAAGCTCCGGGGACAGCGCCTACGAGCAGTACTTC. It specifies CARSSGDSAYEQYF.

This rearrangement joins TRBV19 to TRBJ2-7; weak D call: TRBD1 (5 bases). The CDR3 spans 11 residues. Per germline, CDR1 LNHDA and CDR2 SQIVND (reference sequence). V lost 8 bases and J lost 4, with 9 bases in between. The CDR3 DNA reads as TGTGCCAGTGGCCAGGGTTACGAGCAGTACTTC. Translating gives CASGQGYEQYF.

The gene calls are TRBV9 and TRBJ2-2; TRBD1 matches 7 bases. The CDR3 has 15 residues. Per germline, CDR1 SGDLS and CDR2 YYNGEE. The junction had 0 bases not matched to a gene; V was cut back by 1 base and J by 0 bases. The chain's CDR3 is CASSVQGANTGELFF. In nucleotides, the CDR3 is TGTGCCAGCAGCGTACAGGGGGCGAACACCGGGGAGCTGTTTTTT.

This clone was observed a few times. The chain carries TRBV5-6 and TRBJ1-3, with 9 positions matching TRBD1. Germline trimming cut 3 bases from V and 4 bases from J; bases unmatched to any gene: 11. The germline gives CDR1 SGHDT, CDR2 YYEEEE. The CDR3 totals 17 residues. Here the CDR3 DNA reads TGTGCCAGCAGCTCGTTTCCGGGACAGGGATGGGGAAACACCATATATTTT. Protein product: CASSSFPGQGWGNTIYF.

DNA for the CDR3: TGTGCCAGCAGGGGAGAGATTATGCTGAACACTGAAGCTTTCTTT. As protein: CASRGEIMLNTEAFF. The chain joins TRBV2 to TRBJ1-1; no reliable D call. Germline lookup yields CDR1 SNHLY and CDR2 FYNNEI. This CDR3 has 15 amino acids. With 6 bases removed from V and 0 bases from J, the gap between germline ends came to 14 bases.

Only one count was recorded for this clone. This chain connects TRBV7-2 to TRBJ1-6; D might be TRBD1 (6 bases). Germline V gene data show CDR1 as SGHTA and CDR2 as FQGNSA. The CDR3 totals 14 residues. Trimming pared 7 bases from V and 8 bases from J, leaving 15 bases between. CDR3: CASKIGQQHSPLHF. CDR3 DNA sequence: TGTGCCAGCAAAATCGGACAGCAACATTCACCCCTCCACTTT.

The chain couples TRBV9 to TRBJ2-2, with D perhaps TRBD2 (6 bases). The length of the CDR3 is 15 residues. Germline CDR1 reads SGDLS; CDR2 reads YYNGEE. Trimming took off 0 bases at V and 4 bases at J, with 10 bases between the two ends. The CDR3 DNA reads TGTGCCAGCAGCGTAGGACTAGGTCGCACCGGGGAGCTGTTTTTT. Amino acids: CASSVGLGRTGELFF.